This TCR beta chain was identified in a study of immune heterogeneity within non-small cell lung tumors. Study-level results: Identical dominant CDR3 beta clonotypes recurred among a patient's tumor sites, alongside site-unique high-frequency clones. Largely different high-frequency T-cell receptor beta clonotypes were found between individual patients.

This CDR3 is 13 amino acids long. CDR1 KGHSH and CDR2 LQKENI come from the germline V gene. The V end lost 8 bases, the J end lost 2 bases, and 11 bases lay between the germline ends. This clonotype was seen ten or more times. The target antigen is unknown. For each sample, template was roughly 640 ng of bulk tumor genomic DNA. While surgery was under way, several biopsies spaced far apart were taken per primary tumor. The patients were newly diagnosed with non-small cell lung cancer, had not been treated, and had curative surgery. The authors amplified TCR beta CDR3 by multiplex PCR with 32 V and 13 J primers. TCRdb recomputed calls from the multiplex PCR reads with MiXCR, one row per CDR3 protein. The sample shows 22,000 or so distinct CDR3 sequences, approximately 26% of them seen only once.

This sequence originates from a man between 40 and 49 years old with non-small cell lung cancer. V gene TRBV18 combines with J gene TRBJ2-3; D unresolved. Sequencing input: lung tumor tissue. The CDR3 spells CASLPPLTDTQYF. DNA of the CDR3: TGTGCCAGCCTCCCGCCTCTCACAGATACGCAGTATTTT.